The sequence of this T cell receptor (beta chain) was determined in a study of Graves' ophthalmopathy and Graves' hyperthyroidism. The sequenced template was RNA, covering the TCR beta CDR3 region. HTBI-primed RT-PCR formed the first round, and a multiplex PCR formed the second. MiXCR was run by TCRdb on the multiplex PCR reads, yielding one entry per CDR3 protein. This sample has roughly 480,000 distinct CDR3 sequences, with approximately 15% found just once. This clonotype was detected ten times or more. Antigen unknown. Study outcomes and limitations: Prediction of ophthalmopathy progression reached around 71% sensitivity and around 72% specificity.

Germline V lookup: CDR1 SNHLY, CDR2 FYNNEI. This CDR3 region has 14 residues. V lost 6 bases and J lost 5; bases outside the gene matches: 7. The specimen was blood. The sequence derives from a woman in her twenties or thirties with Graves' ophthalmopathy. The genes are TRBV2 and TRBJ2-7; the match to TRBD2 covers 10 bases. In DNA form, the CDR3 reads TGTGCCAGCAGGATGACTAGCGGGTCCCACGAGCAGTACTTC. Protein product: CASRMTSGSHEQYF. Full variable domain (rest looked up from reference TRBV2 and TRBJ2-7): EPEVTQTPSHQVTQMGQEVILRCVPISNHLYFYWYRQILGQKVEFLVSFYNNEISEKSEIFDDQFSVERPDGSNFTLKIRSTKLEDSAMYFCASRMTSGSHEQYFGPGTRLTVT.